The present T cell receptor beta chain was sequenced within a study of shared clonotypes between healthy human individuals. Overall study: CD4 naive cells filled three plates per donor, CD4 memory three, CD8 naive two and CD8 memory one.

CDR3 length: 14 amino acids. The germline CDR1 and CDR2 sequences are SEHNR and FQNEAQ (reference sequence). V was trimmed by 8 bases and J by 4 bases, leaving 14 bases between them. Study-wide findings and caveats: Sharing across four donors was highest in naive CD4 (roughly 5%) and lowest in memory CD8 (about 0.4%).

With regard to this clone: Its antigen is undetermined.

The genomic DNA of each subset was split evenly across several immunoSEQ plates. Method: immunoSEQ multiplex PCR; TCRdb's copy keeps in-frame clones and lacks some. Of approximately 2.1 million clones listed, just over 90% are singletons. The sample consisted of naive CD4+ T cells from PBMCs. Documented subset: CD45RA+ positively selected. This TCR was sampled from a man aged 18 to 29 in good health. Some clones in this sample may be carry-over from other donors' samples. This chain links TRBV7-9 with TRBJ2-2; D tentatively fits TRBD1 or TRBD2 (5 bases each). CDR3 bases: TGTGCCAGCCTTGCTGGGGGTACCACCGGGGAGCTGTTTTTT. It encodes CASLAGGTTGELFF.